Listed below are T cell receptor beta chains from one sample, sequenced in a study of CD8 T cells in ankylosing spondylitis. MiXCR, applied by TCRdb to the 5' RACE reads, yields one record per CDR3 protein. The sample includes approximately 240,000 distinct CDR3 sequences, 20% to 30% of them seen just once. The sample consisted of blood, either unsorted or a sorted T cell fraction (not recorded which). Every receptor here comes from a male donor with ankylosing spondylitis or in good health (not recorded which). The CDR3 runs from the conserved cysteine through the conserved F or W.

TRBV5-1 CASSLGTDPNYGYTF
TRBV20-1 CSARTDYGYTF
TRBV28 CASRQESNTGELFF
TRBV20-1 CSARRGTGYGYTF
TRBV27 CASSPTTGEETQYF
TRBV10-2 CASSESLGQPQHF
TRBV10-1 CASPGGKYGQPQHF
TRBV28 CASCSGGPNRHEQFF
TRBV12-3/TRBV12-4 CASSLGFSSGADTQYF
TRBV3-1 CASSQMGATTEAFF
TRBV10-3 CAIRAGGDETQYF
TRBV12-3/TRBV12-4 CASSPPRGVSTDTQYF
TRBV12-3/TRBV12-4 CASSSTSSYEQYF
TRBV7-2 CASSLLSSGGSITDTQYF
TRBV20-1 CSARFAGGPYNEQFF
TRBV5-1 CASSLGGRPRDEQYF
TRBV29-1 CSVVGSVETQYF
TRBV20-1 CSATRGSNQPQHF
TRBV29-1 CSVAEGGDTQYF
TRBV20-1 CSAGKVSNEQFF
TRBV20-1 CSVPTGGGYTF
TRBV6-1 CASSQGRGYQETQYF
TRBV12-3/TRBV12-4 CASRGNSYNEQFF
TRBV2 CASSDYGQARSTDTQYF
TRBV12-3/TRBV12-4 CASTRSNSYEQYF
TRBV6-1 CASSVTVPGDLNTGELFF
TRBV7-2 CASSRNSLGIYEQYF
TRBV11-2 CASSPGQAGRTQYF
TRBV20-1 CSGQGEGYGYTF
TRBV20-1 CSAYTSGEETQYF
TRBV20-1 CSAPRTGVINEQYF
TRBV6-1 CASRGTGSNQPQHF
TRBV2 CASSEALGRVQETQYF
TRBV5-5 CASSLASGLNIQYF
TRBV6-5 CASSLLRGITDTQYF
TRBV6-1 CAGSTKTGGTEAFF
TRBV12-3/TRBV12-4 CASSVTGGVRNEQFF
TRBV19 CASSTQGHSNQPQHF
TRBV29-1 CSVTGNQETQYF
TRBV12-3/TRBV12-4 CASSLQSGYEQFF